This T cell receptor beta chain was recovered during a study of vaccination effects on CD4 cells after COVID-19. This clone was seen only once. Its target is not known. Expansion with viral peptide pools was applied to antigen-specific CD4+ T cells by the ViraFEST assay prior to sequencing. Following a roughly 9-day culture, CD4+ T cells were purified. Previously uninfected by SARS-CoV-2, the vaccine recipients also showed negative nucleocapsid antibodies. The data were produced by immunoSEQ multiplex PCR, yet TCRdb's version contains in-frame clones alone and is incomplete. The repertoire holds about 28,000 clones, with about 80% as singletons. Germline loops: CDR1 SNHLY, CDR2 FYNNEI. The CDR3 is 15 residues long. V gave up 5 bases and J gave up 3 bases; unmatched junction bases: 3.

The clonotype originates from a human donor who received a COVID-19 vaccine. V gene TRBV2 combines with J gene TRBJ1-6; 8 nucleotides match TRBD1. Specimen: CD4+ T cells from PBMCs cultured with SARS-CoV-2 spike peptides, collected before COVID-19 vaccination. CDR3 coding DNA: TGTGCCAGCAGTCCCAGGGGGCTCTATAATTCACCCCTCCACTTT. It is translated as CASSPRGLYNSPLHF.